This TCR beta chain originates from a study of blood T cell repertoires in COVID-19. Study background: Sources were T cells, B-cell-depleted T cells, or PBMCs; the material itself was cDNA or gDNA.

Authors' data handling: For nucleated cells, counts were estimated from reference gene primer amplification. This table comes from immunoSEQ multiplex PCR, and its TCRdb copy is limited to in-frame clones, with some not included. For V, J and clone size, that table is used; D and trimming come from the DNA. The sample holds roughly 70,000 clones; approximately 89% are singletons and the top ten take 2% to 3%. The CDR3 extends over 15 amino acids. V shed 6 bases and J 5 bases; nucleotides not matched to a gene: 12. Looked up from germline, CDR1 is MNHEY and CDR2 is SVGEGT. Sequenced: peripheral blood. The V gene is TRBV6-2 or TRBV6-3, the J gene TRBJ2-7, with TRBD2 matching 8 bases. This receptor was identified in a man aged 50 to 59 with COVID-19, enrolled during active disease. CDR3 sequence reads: CASSRGGPPWNEQYF. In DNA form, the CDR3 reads TGTGCCAGCAGCCGGGGGGGACCCCCTTGGAACGAGCAGTACTTC.